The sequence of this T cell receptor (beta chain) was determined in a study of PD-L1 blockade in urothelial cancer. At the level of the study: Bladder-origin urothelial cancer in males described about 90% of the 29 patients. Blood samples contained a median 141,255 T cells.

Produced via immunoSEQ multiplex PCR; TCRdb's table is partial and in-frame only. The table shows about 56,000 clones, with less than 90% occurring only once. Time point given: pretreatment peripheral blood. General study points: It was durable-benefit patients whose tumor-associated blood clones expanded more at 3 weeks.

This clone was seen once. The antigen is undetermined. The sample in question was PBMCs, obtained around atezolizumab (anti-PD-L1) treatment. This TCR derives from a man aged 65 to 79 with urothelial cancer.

The CDR3 bases are TGTGCCAGCAGCTTAAAAGGGGGCATCGGTGAAAAACTGTTTTTT. Protein sequence: CASSLKGGIGEKLFF. This chain uses TRBV7-8 with TRBJ1-4; 7 bases match TRBD1. The junction had 7 bases not matched to a gene; V was cut back by 2 bases and J by 7 bases. CDR1 is SGHVS and CDR2 is FQNEAQ in the germline V gene. The length of the CDR3 is 15 residues.